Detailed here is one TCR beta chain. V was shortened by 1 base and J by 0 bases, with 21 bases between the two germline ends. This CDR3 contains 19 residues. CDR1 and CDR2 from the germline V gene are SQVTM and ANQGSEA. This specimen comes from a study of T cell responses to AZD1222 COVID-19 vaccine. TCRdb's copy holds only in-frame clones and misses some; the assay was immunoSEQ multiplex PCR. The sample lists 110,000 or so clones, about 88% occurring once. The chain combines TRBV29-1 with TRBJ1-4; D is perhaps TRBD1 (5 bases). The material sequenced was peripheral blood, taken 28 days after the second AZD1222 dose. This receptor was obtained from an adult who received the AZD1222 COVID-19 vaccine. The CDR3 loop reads CSVEVLERDGGPTNEKLFF. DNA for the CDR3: TGCAGCGTTGAAGTCTTGGAAAGGGACGGCGGACCAACTAATGAAAAACTGTTTTTT.